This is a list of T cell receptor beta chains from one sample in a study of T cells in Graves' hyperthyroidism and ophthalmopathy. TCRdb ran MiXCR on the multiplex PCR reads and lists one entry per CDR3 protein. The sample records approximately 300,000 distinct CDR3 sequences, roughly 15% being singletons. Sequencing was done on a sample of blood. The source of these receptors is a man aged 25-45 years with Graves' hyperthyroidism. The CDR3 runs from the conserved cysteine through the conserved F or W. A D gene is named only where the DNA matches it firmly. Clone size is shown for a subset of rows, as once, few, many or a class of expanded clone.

DNA: TGTGCCAGCAGTTTCGGGGGATATTCACCCCTCCACTTT
CDR3: CASSFGGYSPLHF
D: NA
length: 13
J: TRBJ1-6
V: TRBV12-3/TRBV12-4
size: few

DNA: TGTGCCAGCAGTTTATCGAGGTGGGAACAAGAGACCCAGTACTTC
CDR3: CASSLSRWEQETQYF
D: NA
length: 15
J: TRBJ2-5
V: TRBV27
size: many

DNA: TGTGCCAGCAGTTCCACGTTAGCGAACACTGAAGCTTTCTTT
CDR3: CASSSTLANTEAFF
D: NA
length: 14
J: TRBJ1-1
V: TRBV6-5
size: NA

DNA: TGTGCCAGCAGCCAGGGGACTGAAAAACTGTTTTTT
CDR3: CASSQGTEKLFF
D: NA
length: 12
J: TRBJ1-4
V: TRBV11-2
size: NA

DNA: TGTGCCAGCAGCTCGGGACTAGCGGGAGACGGTCAGTTCTTC
CDR3: CASSSGLAGDGQFF
D: TRBD2
length: 14
J: TRBJ2-1
V: TRBV13
size: many

DNA: TGCAGTGCTAGACCGGGACAGGTGATGAACACTGAAGCTTTCTTT
CDR3: CSARPGQVMNTEAFF
D: TRBD1
length: 15
J: TRBJ1-1
V: TRBV20-1
size: many

DNA: TGTGCCAGCAGTGAAAGCCCTCTCCAGCCCCAGCATTTT
CDR3: CASSESPLQPQHF
D: NA
length: 13
J: TRBJ1-5
V: TRBV2
size: many

DNA: TGTGCTAGCAGCTTAGATCCGGGACATTCTCCCTACAATGAGCAGTTCTTC
CDR3: CASSLDPGHSPYNEQFF
D: NA
length: 17
J: TRBJ2-1
V: TRBV7-7
size: NA

DNA: TGTGCCAGCAGTAGAAGGGAGCTGTTTTTT
CDR3: CASSRRELFF
D: NA
length: 10
J: TRBJ2-2
V: TRBV11-2
size: NA

DNA: TGTGCCAGCAGTGAAGGGGACATTCAGTACTTC
CDR3: CASSEGDIQYF
D: NA
length: 11
J: TRBJ2-4
V: TRBV2
size: many

DNA: TGTGCCAGCAGCGCACGGACTGGCTCTGGAAACACCATATATTTT
CDR3: CASSARTGSGNTIYF
D: NA
length: 15
J: TRBJ1-3
V: TRBV7-2
size: NA

DNA: TGCAGTGCTAGAGATCGATCTGATTCACCCCTCCACTTT
CDR3: CSARDRSDSPLHF
D: NA
length: 13
J: TRBJ1-6
V: TRBV20-1
size: NA

DNA: TGTGCCAGCAGCCCCCCCCCCGGGACTAGCGGGAGTGCTTCGGATACGCAGTATTTT
CDR3: CASSPPPGTSGSASDTQYF
D: TRBD2
length: 19
J: TRBJ2-3
V: TRBV3-1
size: many

DNA: TGTGCCACCAGTGATGACAGGGCTGTTGGCGAGCAGTACTTC
CDR3: CATSDDRAVGEQYF
D: TRBD1
length: 14
J: TRBJ2-7
V: TRBV24-1
size: many

DNA: TGTGCCGGCAGCCCTGGAGGCTATGGCTACACCTTC
CDR3: CAGSPGGYGYTF
D: NA
length: 12
J: TRBJ1-2
V: TRBV11-2
size: NA

DNA: TGTGCCAGCAGTTCAGGACAGGGGGGTCTCTACGAGCAGTACTTC
CDR3: CASSSGQGGLYEQYF
D: TRBD1
length: 15
J: TRBJ2-7
V: TRBV28
size: NA

DNA: TGTGCCAGCAGACTTCAGGATTATAGCACAGATACGCAGTATTTT
CDR3: CASRLQDYSTDTQYF
D: NA
length: 15
J: TRBJ2-3
V: TRBV5-5
size: NA

DNA: TGTGCCAGCAGCGTAGAGGGGCACGGGGCCAGCTACACCTTC
CDR3: CASSVEGHGASYTF
D: NA
length: 14
J: TRBJ1-2
V: TRBV9
size: few

DNA: TGTGCCAGCAGTTTACGTCTTTGGGGGACAGGGCGCACAGATACGCAGTGTTTT
CDR3: CASSLRLWGTGRTDTQCF
D: TRBD1
length: 18
J: TRBJ2-3
V: TRBV12-3/TRBV12-4
size: NA

DNA: TGTGCCAGCAGCCAAGGCCTTAATGAAAAACTGTTTTTT
CDR3: CASSQGLNEKLFF
D: NA
length: 13
J: TRBJ1-4
V: TRBV14
size: NA

DNA: TGTGCCAGCAGCCCGCTAGAAACCCACTATGGCTACACCTTC
CDR3: CASSPLETHYGYTF
D: NA
length: 14
J: TRBJ1-2
V: TRBV6-2/TRBV6-3
size: many

DNA: TGTGCCAGTAGTATAGGGGGAGGGACTGAAGCTTTCTTT
CDR3: CASSIGGGTEAFF
D: NA
length: 13
J: TRBJ1-1
V: TRBV19
size: few

DNA: TGTGCCAGCAGCTCGGGACAGGAGACGGGAGAGCAGTACTTC
CDR3: CASSSGQETGEQYF
D: TRBD1
length: 14
J: TRBJ2-7
V: TRBV5-6
size: few

DNA: TGCAGCGCGATCACCGAGGGATCCGGGGAGCTGTTTTTT
CDR3: CSAITEGSGELFF
D: NA
length: 13
J: TRBJ2-2
V: TRBV29-1
size: NA

DNA: TGTGCCAGCAGCTTAGCCGGTTCGGCGGCTTTCTTT
CDR3: CASSLAGSAAFF
D: NA
length: 12
J: TRBJ1-1
V: TRBV7-2
size: many

DNA: TGCGCCAGCAGCTGGGGCCTATCTCACACCGGGGAGCTGTTTTTT
CDR3: CASSWGLSHTGELFF
D: NA
length: 15
J: TRBJ2-2
V: TRBV5-1
size: NA

DNA: TGCAGTGTGTCACCCAGGGGTTACGAGCAGTACTTC
CDR3: CSVSPRGYEQYF
D: NA
length: 12
J: TRBJ2-7
V: TRBV20-1
size: many

DNA: TGTGCCAGCAGCTTAGGTCGTAATTCCTACAATGAGCAGTTCTTC
CDR3: CASSLGRNSYNEQFF
D: NA
length: 15
J: TRBJ2-1
V: TRBV7-9
size: many

DNA: TGTGCCAGCAGTCCTATTCCTAGCGGGGGTACCTACGAGCAGTACTTC
CDR3: CASSPIPSGGTYEQYF
D: TRBD2
length: 16
J: TRBJ2-7
V: TRBV11-2
size: many

DNA: TGTGCCAGCAGTTTGGTGCGGGAGGGAGCCTACGAGCAGTACTTC
CDR3: CASSLVREGAYEQYF
D: TRBD2
length: 15
J: TRBJ2-7
V: TRBV27
size: NA